This T cell receptor (beta chain) was observed in a study of shared clonotypes between healthy human individuals. Whole-study context: Three plates each covered CD4 naive and memory; CD8 naive two, CD8 memory one.

Findings and caveats of the study: Clonotype sharing across donors was expected to vary with sequencing depth. Generally, naive subsets (rather than memory subsets) showed larger estimated richness.

Notes on this clone: What it binds is unknown.

Using immunoSEQ multiplex PCR, the repertoire was profiled, and TCRdb retains in-frame clones only, with some absent. The sample lists approximately 2.5 million clones; around 94% were seen once. The sequence was collected from a man aged 18 to 35 in good health. Sequencing was done on a sample of naive CD4+ T cells sorted from blood. Subset of the sample: CD45RA+ positively selected.

CDR3 coding DNA: TGTGCCAGCTCACCACCGGGAGCGGGAGGCCTCTACGAGCAGTACTTC. Its translation: CASSPPGAGGLYEQYF. The gene calls are TRBV18 and TRBJ2-7; 9 bases agree with TRBD2. Germline V gene lookup returns CDR1 KGHSH and CDR2 LQKENI. The J segment lost 3 bases and the V segment lost 0 bases, leaving 6 bases of the junction unmatched. The CDR3 has 16 amino acids. The full variable domain, its missing parts supplied by reference TRBV18 and TRBJ2-7, is NAGVMQNPRHLVRRRGQEARLRCSPMKGHSHVYWYRQLPEEGLKFMVYLQKENIIDESGMPKERFSAEFPKEGPSILRIQQVVRGDSAAYFCASSPPGAGGLYEQYFGPGTRLTVT.